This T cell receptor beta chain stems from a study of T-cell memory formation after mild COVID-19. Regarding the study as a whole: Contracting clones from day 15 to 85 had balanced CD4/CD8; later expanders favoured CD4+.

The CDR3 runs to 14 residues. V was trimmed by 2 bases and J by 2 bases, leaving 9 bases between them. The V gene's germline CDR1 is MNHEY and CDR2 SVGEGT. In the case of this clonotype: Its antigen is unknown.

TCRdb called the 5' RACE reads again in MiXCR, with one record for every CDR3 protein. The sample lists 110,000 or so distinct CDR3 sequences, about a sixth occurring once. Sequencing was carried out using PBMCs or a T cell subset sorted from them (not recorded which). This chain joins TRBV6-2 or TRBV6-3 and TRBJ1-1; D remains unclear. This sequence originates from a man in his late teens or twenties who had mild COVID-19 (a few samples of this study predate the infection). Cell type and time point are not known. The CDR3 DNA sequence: TGTGCCAGCAGTTACGGGCAGATTAACACTGAAGCTTTCTTT. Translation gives CASSYGQINTEAFF.